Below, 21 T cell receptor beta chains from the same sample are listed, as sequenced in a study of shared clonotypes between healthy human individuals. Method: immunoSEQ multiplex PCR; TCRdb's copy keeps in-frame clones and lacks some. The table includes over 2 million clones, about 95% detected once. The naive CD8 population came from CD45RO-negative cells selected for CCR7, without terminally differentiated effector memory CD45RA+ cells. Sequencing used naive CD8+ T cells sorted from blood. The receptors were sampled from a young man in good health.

CDR3 bases: TGTGCCAGCAGTTTATCGGCGGGGGGGCGTGATACGCAGTATTTT. This encodes CASSLSAGGRDTQYF. This chain links TRBV27 with TRBJ2-3; 9 nucleotides line up with TRBD2. This CDR3 has 15 residues. The germline V gene has CDR1 MNHEY and CDR2 SMNVEV (reference sequence). V was clipped by 0 bases and J by 6 bases; unmatched bases: 4.

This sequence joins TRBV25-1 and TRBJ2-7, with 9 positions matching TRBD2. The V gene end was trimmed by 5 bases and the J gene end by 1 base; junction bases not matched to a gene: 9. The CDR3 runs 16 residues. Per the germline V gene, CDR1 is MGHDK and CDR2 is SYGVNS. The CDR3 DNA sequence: TGTGCCAGCAGTCCTCTCCTAAGCGGGGGGTCCTACGAGCAGTACTTC. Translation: CASSPLLSGGSYEQYF.

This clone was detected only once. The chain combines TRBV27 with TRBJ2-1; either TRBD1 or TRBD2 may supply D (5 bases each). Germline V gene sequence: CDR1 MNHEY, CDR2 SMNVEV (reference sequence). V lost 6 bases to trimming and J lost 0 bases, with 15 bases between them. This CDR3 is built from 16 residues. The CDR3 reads CASSPIGAGSYNEQFF. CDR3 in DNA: TGTGCCAGCAGCCCCATAGGGGCGGGCTCCTACAATGAGCAGTTCTTC.

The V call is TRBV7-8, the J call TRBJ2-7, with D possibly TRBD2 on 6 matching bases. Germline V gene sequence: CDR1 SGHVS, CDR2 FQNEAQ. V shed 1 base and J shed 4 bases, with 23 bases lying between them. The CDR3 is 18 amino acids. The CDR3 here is CASSLDRDPRAEGYEQYF. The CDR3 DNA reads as TGTGCCAGCAGCTTAGACCGGGACCCCCGAGCGGAGGGTTACGAGCAGTACTTC.

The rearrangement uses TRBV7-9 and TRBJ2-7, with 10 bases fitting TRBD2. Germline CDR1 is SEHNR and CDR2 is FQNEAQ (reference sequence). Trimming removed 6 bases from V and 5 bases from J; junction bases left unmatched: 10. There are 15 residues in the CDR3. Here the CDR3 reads CASRNASGSVNEQYF. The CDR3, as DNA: TGTGCCAGCAGAAATGCTAGCGGGAGCGTGAACGAGCAGTACTTC.

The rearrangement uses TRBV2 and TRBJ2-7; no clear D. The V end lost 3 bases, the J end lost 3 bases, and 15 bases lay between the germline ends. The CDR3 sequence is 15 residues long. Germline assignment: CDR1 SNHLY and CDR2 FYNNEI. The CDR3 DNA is TGTGCCAGCAGTGATTCCGTTATCTTGAACTACGAGCAGTACTTC. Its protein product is CASSDSVILNYEQYF. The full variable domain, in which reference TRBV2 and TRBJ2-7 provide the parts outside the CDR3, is EPEVTQTPSHQVTQMGQEVILRCVPISNHLYFYWYRQILGQKVEFLVSFYNNEISEKSEIFDDQFSVERPDGSNFTLKIRSTKLEDSAMYFCASSDSVILNYEQYFGPGTRLTVT.

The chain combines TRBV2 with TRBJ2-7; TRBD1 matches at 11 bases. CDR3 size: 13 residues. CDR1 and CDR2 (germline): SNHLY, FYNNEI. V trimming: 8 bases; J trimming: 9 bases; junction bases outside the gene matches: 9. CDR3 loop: CASDTGQGESQYF. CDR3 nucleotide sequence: TGTGCCAGCGATACGGGACAGGGGGAGTCGCAGTACTTC.

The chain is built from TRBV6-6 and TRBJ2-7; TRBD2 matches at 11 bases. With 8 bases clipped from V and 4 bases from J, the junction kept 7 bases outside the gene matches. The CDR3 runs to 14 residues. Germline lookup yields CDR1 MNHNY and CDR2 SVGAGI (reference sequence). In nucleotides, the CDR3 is TGTGCCAGCGGCATGCTAGCGGGGGGTTACGAGCAGTACTTC. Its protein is CASGMLAGGYEQYF.

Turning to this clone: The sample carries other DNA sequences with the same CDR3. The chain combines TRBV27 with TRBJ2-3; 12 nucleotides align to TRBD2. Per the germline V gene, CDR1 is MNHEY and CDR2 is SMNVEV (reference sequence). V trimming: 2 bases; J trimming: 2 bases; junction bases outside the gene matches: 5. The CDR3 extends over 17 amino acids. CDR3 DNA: TGTGCCAGCAGTTTACTAGCGGGGGGGCTGGACACAGATACGCAGTATTTT. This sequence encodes CASSLLAGGLDTDTQYF.

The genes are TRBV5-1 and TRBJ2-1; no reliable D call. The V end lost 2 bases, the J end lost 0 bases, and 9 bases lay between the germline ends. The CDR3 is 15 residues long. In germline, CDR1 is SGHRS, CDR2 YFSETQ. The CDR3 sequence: CASSFKASSYNEQFF. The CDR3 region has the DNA TGCGCCAGCAGCTTCAAGGCCTCCTCCTACAATGAGCAGTTCTTC.

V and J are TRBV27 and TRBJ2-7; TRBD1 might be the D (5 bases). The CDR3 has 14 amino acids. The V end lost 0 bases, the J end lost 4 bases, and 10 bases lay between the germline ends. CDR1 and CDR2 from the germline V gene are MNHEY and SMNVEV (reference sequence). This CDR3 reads CASSLSLKGYEQYF. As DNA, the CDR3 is TGTGCCAGCAGTTTATCTTTGAAGGGGTACGAGCAGTACTTC.

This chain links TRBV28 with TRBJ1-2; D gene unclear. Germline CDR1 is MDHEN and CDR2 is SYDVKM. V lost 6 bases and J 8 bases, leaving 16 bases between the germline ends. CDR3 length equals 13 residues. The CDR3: CASRERIPMGYTF. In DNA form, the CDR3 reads TGTGCCAGCAGGGAGAGGATACCGATGGGCTACACCTTC.

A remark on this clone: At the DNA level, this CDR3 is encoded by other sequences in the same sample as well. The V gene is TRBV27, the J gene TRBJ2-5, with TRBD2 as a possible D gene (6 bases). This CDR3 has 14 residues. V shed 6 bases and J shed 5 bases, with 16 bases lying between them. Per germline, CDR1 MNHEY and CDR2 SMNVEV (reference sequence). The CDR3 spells CASSLLWGGETQYF. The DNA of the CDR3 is TGTGCCAGCAGCCTATTATGGGGAGGCGAGACCCAGTACTTC.

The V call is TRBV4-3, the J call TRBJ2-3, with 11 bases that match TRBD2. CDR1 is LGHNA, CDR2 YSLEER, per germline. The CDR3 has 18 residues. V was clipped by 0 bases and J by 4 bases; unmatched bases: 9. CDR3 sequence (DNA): TGCGCCAGCAGCCAAGAACTAGCGGGAGAGGGAACGGCAGATACGCAGTATTTT. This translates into CASSQELAGEGTADTQYF.

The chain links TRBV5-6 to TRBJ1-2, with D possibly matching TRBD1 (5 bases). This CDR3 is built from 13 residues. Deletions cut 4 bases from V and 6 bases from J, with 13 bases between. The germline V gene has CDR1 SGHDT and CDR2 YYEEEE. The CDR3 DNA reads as TGTGCCAGCAGCCCACTTCGGACAAATGGCTACACCTTC. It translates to CASSPLRTNGYTF. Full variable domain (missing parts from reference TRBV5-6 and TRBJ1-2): DAGVTQSPTHLIKTRGQQVTLRCSPKSGHDTVSWYQQALGQGPQFIFQYYEEEERQRGNFPDRFSGHQFPNYSSELNVNALLLGDSALYLCASSPLRTNGYTFGSGTRLTVV.

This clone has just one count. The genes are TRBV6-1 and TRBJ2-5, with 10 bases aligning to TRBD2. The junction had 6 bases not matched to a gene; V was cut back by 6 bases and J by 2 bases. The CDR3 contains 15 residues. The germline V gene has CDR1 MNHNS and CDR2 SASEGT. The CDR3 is CASSWTSGLQETQYF. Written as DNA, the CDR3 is TGTGCCAGCAGCTGGACTAGCGGACTTCAAGAGACCCAGTACTTC.

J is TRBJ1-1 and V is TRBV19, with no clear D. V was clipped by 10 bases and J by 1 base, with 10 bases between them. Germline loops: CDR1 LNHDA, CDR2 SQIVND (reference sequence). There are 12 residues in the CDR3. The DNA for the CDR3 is TGTGCCACCCTAGACAAGAACACTGAAGCTTTCTTT. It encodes CATLDKNTEAFF.

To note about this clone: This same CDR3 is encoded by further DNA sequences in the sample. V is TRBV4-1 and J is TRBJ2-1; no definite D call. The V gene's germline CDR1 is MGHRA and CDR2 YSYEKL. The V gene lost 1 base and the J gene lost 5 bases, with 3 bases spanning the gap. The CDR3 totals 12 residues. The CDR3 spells CASSQGDNEQFF. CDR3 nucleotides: TGCGCCAGCAGCCAAGGTGACAATGAGCAGTTCTTC.

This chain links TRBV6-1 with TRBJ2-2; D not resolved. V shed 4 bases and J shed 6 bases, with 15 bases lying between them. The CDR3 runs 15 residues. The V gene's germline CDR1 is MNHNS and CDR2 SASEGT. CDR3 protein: CASSGKRLHSGELFF. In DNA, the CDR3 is TGTGCCAGCAGTGGGAAACGGCTTCACTCCGGGGAGCTGTTTTTT.

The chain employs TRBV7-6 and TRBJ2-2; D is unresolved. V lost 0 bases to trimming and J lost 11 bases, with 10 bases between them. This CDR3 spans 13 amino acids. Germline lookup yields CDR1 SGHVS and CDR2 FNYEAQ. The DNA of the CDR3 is TGTGCCAGCAGCTTAGCAGGCACTCACGAGCTGTTTTTT. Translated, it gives CASSLAGTHELFF.

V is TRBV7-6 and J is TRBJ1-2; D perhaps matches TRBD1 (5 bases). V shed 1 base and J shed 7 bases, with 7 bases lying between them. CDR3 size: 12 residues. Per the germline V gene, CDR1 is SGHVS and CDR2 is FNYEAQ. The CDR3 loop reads CASSLEQGGYTF. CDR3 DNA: TGTGCCAGCAGCTTAGAGCAGGGTGGCTACACCTTC.